A single sample is the source of the 23 T cell receptor beta chains below, sequenced in a study of blood T cell repertoires in COVID-19. Sequenced by immunoSEQ multiplex PCR; TCRdb stores in-frame clones only, minus some. The sample yields 250,000 to 300,000 clones, 65% to 90% seen once. Sequenced: peripheral blood. The receptor source for this set is a man aged 50 to 59 with active or convalescent COVID-19.

This chain joins TRBV3-1 (or the pseudogene TRBV3-2) and TRBJ2-7; 10 nucleotides align to TRBD2. CDR3 size: 19 residues. Germline loops: CDR1 LGHDT, CDR2 YNNKEL (reference sequence). The ends lost 0 bases at V and 4 bases at J; junction bases unmatched: 15. The CDR3 DNA follows: TGTGCCAGCAGCCAAGACGACCCTTGGACTAGCGGTGGCGGGTACGAGCAGTACTTC. Protein product: CASSQDDPWTSGGGYEQYF.

CDR3 in amino acids: CASSLVDSGAFF. Written as DNA, the CDR3 is TGTGCCAGCAGCTTGGTTGACTCAGGGGCTTTCTTT. The chain has TRBV5-4 and TRBJ1-1; D is possibly TRBD1 (5 bases). V lost 0 bases and J 11 bases, leaving 11 bases between the germline ends. The CDR3 extends over 12 amino acids. Germline CDR1 is SGHNT and CDR2 is YYREEE (reference sequence).

The CDR3: CASSQDGGTAGFF. The CDR3 DNA sequence: TGCGCCAGCAGCCAAGATGGCGGGACAGCCGGGTTCTTC. The chain employs TRBV4-1 and TRBJ2-1; tentative D call: TRBD1 (7 bases). The CDR3 extends over 13 amino acids. V was clipped by 0 bases and J by 15 bases, with 15 bases between them. Germline assignment: CDR1 MGHRA and CDR2 YSYEKL.

The chain recombines TRBV28 with TRBJ2-3; 13 bases match TRBD2. Germline V lookup: CDR1 MDHEN, CDR2 SYDVKM. With V trimmed by 4 bases and J by 0 bases, 10 bases remained unmatched. The CDR3 sequence is 19 residues long. CDR3 loop: CASSWVSGTSGTSTDTQYF. The CDR3 DNA follows: TGTGCCAGCAGTTGGGTGTCCGGGACTAGCGGGACGAGCACAGATACGCAGTATTTT.

This chain links TRBV19 with TRBJ2-3, with 9 bases aligning to TRBD2. Germline loops: CDR1 LNHDA, CDR2 SQIVND (reference sequence). The CDR3 spans 17 residues. Trimming took 2 bases from V and 6 from J; bases not matched to a gene: 12. This CDR3 reads CASSILGGRAWPDTQYF. The CDR3 bases are TGTGCCAGTAGTATATTAGGCGGGAGGGCCTGGCCGGATACGCAGTATTTT.

The rearrangement uses TRBV5-1 and TRBJ2-4; possible D gene TRBD1, 7 bases. This CDR3 contains 14 residues. In germline, CDR1 is SGHRS, CDR2 YFSETQ. V was pared by 4 bases and J by 8 bases, with 16 bases between. The CDR3 is CASSPSSRGDIQYF. As DNA, the CDR3 is TGCGCCAGCAGCCCCTCGAGCAGGGGGGACATTCAGTACTTC.

J is TRBJ1-6 and V is TRBV6-2 or TRBV6-3; 8 nucleotides align to TRBD1. CDR3 size: 14 residues. Germline loops: CDR1 MNHEY, CDR2 SVGEGT. Germline trimming cut 6 bases from V and 7 bases from J; bases unmatched to any gene: 5. The CDR3 nucleotides are TGTGCCAGCAGCCCTACAGGGGGGAATTCACCCCTCCACTTT. Protein sequence: CASSPTGGNSPLHF.

This clone appeared once. The J gene is TRBJ1-4, the V gene TRBV14; D is unclear. Per the germline V gene, CDR1 is SGHDN and CDR2 is FVKESK. Trimming removed 3 bases from V and 5 bases from J, with 4 bases in between. The CDR3 is 12 amino acids. DNA of the CDR3: TGTGCCAGCAGCCAGCGGAATGAAAAACTGTTTTTT. It encodes CASSQRNEKLFF. Full variable domain (missing parts from reference TRBV14 and TRBJ1-4): EAGVTQFPSHSVIEKGQTVTLRCDPISGHDNLYWYRRVMGKEIKFLLHFVKESKQDESGMPNNRFLAERTGGTYSTLKVQPAELEDSGVYFCASSQRNEKLFFGSGTQLSVL.

V gene TRBV28 combines with J gene TRBJ1-5; tentatively, D is TRBD1 (5 bases). The germline CDR1 and CDR2 sequences are MDHEN and SYDVKM. The V gene lost 5 bases and the J gene lost 12 bases, with 14 bases spanning the gap. CDR3 length: 12 residues. CDR3 in amino acids: CASSLRQTGQHF. The CDR3 nucleotides read TGTGCCAGCAGTCTTCGACAGACCGGCCAGCATTTT. Variable domain in full (rest from reference TRBV28 and TRBJ1-5): DVKVTQSSRYLVKRTGEKVFLECVQDMDHENMFWYRQDPGLGLRLIYFSYDVKMKEKGDIPEGYSVSREKKERFSLILESASTNQTSMYLCASSLRQTGQHFGDGTRLSIL.

The chain employs TRBV15 and TRBJ2-3; 8 bases map to TRBD1. From germline, CDR1 is LNHNV and CDR2 YYDKDF (reference sequence). After removal of 5 bases from V and 5 bases from J, the junction contained 6 bases not matched to a gene. The CDR3 covers 14 residues. For the CDR3, the DNA is TGTGCCACCAGCTACCTGACAGGGGAAGATACGCAGTATTTT. This codes for CATSYLTGEDTQYF. The whole variable domain, remainder taken from reference TRBV15 and TRBJ2-3, is DAMVIQNPRYQVTQFGKPVTLSCSQTLNHNVMYWYQQKSSQAPKLLFHYYDKDFNNEADTPDNFQSRRPNTSFCFLDIRSPGLGDTAMYLCATSYLTGEDTQYFGPGTRLTVL.

Points on this clone: At one end, the junction sequence differs from germline, possibly due to a read error. This sequence joins TRBV5-3 and TRBJ2-4; the match to TRBD2 covers 12 bases. TRBV5-3 is known as an ORF, though its function is uncertain. The CDR3 consists of 18 residues. This CDR3 reads CVRSFNILAGGPRNIQYF. The CDR3 DNA is TGTGTCAGAAGCTTTAACATTCTAGCGGGAGGGCCCCGGAACATTCAGTACTTC.

This chain uses TRBV6-6 with TRBJ1-5, with no clear D. Deletions cut 6 bases from V and 0 bases from J, with 6 bases between. The CDR3 spans 13 residues. The germline V gene has CDR1 MNHNY and CDR2 SVGAGI (reference sequence). The CDR3 bases are TGTGCCAGCAGCCAGGATAGCAATCAGCCCCAGCATTTT. It yields the protein CASSQDSNQPQHF.

J is TRBJ2-1 and V is TRBV24-1; 14 bases map to TRBD2. Trimming removed 3 bases from V and 7 bases from J; junction bases left unmatched: 7. The CDR3 is 17 amino acids. The germline V gene has CDR1 KGHDR and CDR2 SFDVKD. CDR3 residues: CATSDVGLAGGVNEQFF. The CDR3 DNA reads as TGTGCCACCAGTGATGTCGGACTAGCGGGAGGTGTTAATGAGCAGTTCTTC.

The gene calls are TRBV7-9 and TRBJ2-3; D perhaps matches TRBD1 (6 bases). This CDR3 has 15 amino acids. V dropped 5 bases and J dropped 2 bases, with 14 bases sitting between them. Germline-derived CDR1 and CDR2 are SEHNR and FQNEAQ (reference sequence). For the CDR3, the DNA is TGTGCCAGCAGCCCCAGGGGTCAACACACAGATACGCAGTATTTT. It encodes CASSPRGQHTDTQYF.

This chain links TRBV2 with TRBJ1-5, with no clear D. The V end lost 3 bases, the J end lost 5 bases, and 14 bases lay between the germline ends. CDR1 and CDR2 (germline): SNHLY, FYNNEI. The CDR3 spans 15 residues. The CDR3 nucleotides are TGTGCCAGCAGTGATTCAATCGGGAGCTATCAGCCCCAGCATTTT. Its protein is CASSDSIGSYQPQHF.

The chain links TRBV18 to TRBJ2-7, with D uncertain. Per germline, CDR1 KGHSH and CDR2 LQKENI. This CDR3 has 12 residues. V was cut by 6 bases and J by 0 bases, with 6 bases left in between. The CDR3 region is CASSTDSYEQYF. In DNA form, the CDR3 reads TGTGCCAGCTCTACAGACTCCTACGAGCAGTACTTC.

The genes are TRBV5-1 and TRBJ2-1; D perhaps matches TRBD1 (6 bases). CDR1 is SGHRS and CDR2 is YFSETQ in the germline V gene. The CDR3 spans 14 residues. Trimming shortened V by 7 bases and J by 6 bases, and 17 bases separated the two germline ends. CDR3 region: CASSGGAPTNEQFF. CDR3 sequence (DNA): TGCGCCAGCTCTGGGGGCGCCCCAACCAATGAGCAGTTCTTC.

The chain employs TRBV3-1 (or the pseudogene TRBV3-2) and TRBJ1-1; 7 bases line up with TRBD1. Germline values: CDR1 LGHDT, CDR2 YNNKEL (reference sequence). The CDR3 is 16 amino acids. The J segment lost 0 bases and the V segment lost 6 bases, leaving 10 bases of the junction unmatched. Here the CDR3 reads CASRQRGRGVNTEAFF. Written as DNA, the CDR3 is TGTGCCAGCAGACAGAGGGGGCGAGGTGTGAACACTGAAGCTTTCTTT.

J is TRBJ1-2 and V is TRBV5-4; unclear D gene. Per germline, CDR1 SGHNT and CDR2 YYREEE (reference sequence). The CDR3 sequence is 13 residues long. Trimming removed 3 bases from V and 5 bases from J, with 11 bases in between. CDR3 amino acids: CASSSDGRYGYTF. Here the CDR3 DNA reads TGTGCCAGCAGCTCGGACGGGAGATATGGCTACACCTTC.

This clone has just one count. The chain uses TRBV30 and TRBJ1-1; 8 positions match TRBD1. Germline CDR1 is GTSNPN and CDR2 is SVGIG (reference sequence). The CDR3 contains 13 residues. V lost 4 bases, J lost 7 bases, and 8 bases stayed unmatched. Here the CDR3 reads CAWKDREIHEAFF. The CDR3 nucleotides read TGTGCCTGGAAGGACAGGGAAATCCATGAAGCTTTCTTT.

This chain uses TRBV19 with TRBJ1-5; 7 bases are shared with TRBD1. The germline CDR1 and CDR2 sequences are LNHDA and SQIVND (reference sequence). With 6 bases clipped from V and 0 bases from J, the junction kept 5 bases outside the gene matches. The CDR3 covers 15 residues. CDR3 bases: TGTGCCAGTAGAAGGACAGGCTATAGCAATCAGCCCCAGCATTTT. Translated: CASRRTGYSNQPQHF.

CDR3 amino acids: CASSFSPTGRTGNTIYF. The CDR3 nucleotides read TGTGCCAGCAGCTTCAGCCCGACAGGGAGGACTGGAAACACCATATATTTT. This chain links TRBV5-4 with TRBJ1-3, with 7 bases fitting TRBD1. The CDR3 is 17 amino acids. Germline CDR1 and CDR2: SGHNT and YYREEE (reference sequence). V dropped 2 bases and J dropped 2; count of bases not matched to a gene: 10.

The chain uses TRBV7-2 and TRBJ1-6; D unresolved. Trimming shortened V by 1 base and J by 7 bases, and 8 bases separated the two germline ends. This CDR3 region has 14 residues. The V gene's germline CDR1 is SGHTA and CDR2 FQGNSA. The CDR3 DNA reads as TGTGCCAGCAGCTTAGGACTGGAGAATTCACCCCTCCACTTT. It is translated as CASSLGLENSPLHF.